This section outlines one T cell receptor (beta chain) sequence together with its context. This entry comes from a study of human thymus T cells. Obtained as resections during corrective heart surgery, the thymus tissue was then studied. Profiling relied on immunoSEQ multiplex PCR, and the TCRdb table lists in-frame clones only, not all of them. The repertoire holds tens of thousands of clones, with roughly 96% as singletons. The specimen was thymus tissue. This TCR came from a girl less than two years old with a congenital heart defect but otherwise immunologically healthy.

The CDR3 is CASSIDPDTQYF. The CDR3 DNA reads TGTGCCAGTAGTATAGACCCAGATACGCAGTATTTT. The chain is built from TRBV19 and TRBJ2-3, with D unclear. The CDR3 length is 12 residues. The V gene's germline CDR1 is LNHDA and CDR2 SQIVND (reference sequence). V was pared by 0 bases and J by 4 bases, with 2 bases between.